This record looks at one T cell receptor (beta chain) sequence and its context. Only one count was recorded for this clone. Its specific antigen is unknown. No qualities accompany the bases; no much larger clone lies one base away. This sample was taken from a study of OX40 agonist ivuxolimab in advanced cancers. Background for the entire study: Ivuxolimab was a fully human IgG2 agonistic monoclonal antibody targeting the costimulatory receptor OX40 (CD134). Intravenous ivuxolimab was administered to patients every 2 weeks at six dose levels: 0.01, 0.1, 0.3, 1.5, 3 and 10 mg/kg. Of the approximately 54 dose-escalation patients, hepatocellular carcinoma was present in around 20, melanoma in approximately 15, renal cell carcinoma in 9 and head and neck cancer in 9. The dose-escalation cohort was approximately 83% male with a mean age of approximately 60 years, ranging from 23 to 79. Patients were allowed to have had prior anti-PD-1, anti-PD-L1 or anti-CTLA-4 therapy, and approximately 40% of the dose-escalation patients had previously received checkpoint inhibitors. Three dose-escalation patients achieved partial responses, one with hepatocellular carcinoma and two with cutaneous melanoma. The purpose of peripheral TCRbeta sequencing was to test whether ivuxolimab changed TCR sequence diversity and led to clonal T-cell expansion. The paper reports the monotherapy dose-escalation portion (N of about 50 patients) of the phase I ivuxolimab trial. Results and caveats for the whole study, not just this receptor: At doses from 0.1 to 3.0 mg/kg, clonal expansion was seen in both CD4+ and CD8+ blood T cells between baseline and week 6. Low levels of normalized T-cell clonal expansion were also seen in some nonresponding patients. After ivuxolimab, CD8+ T cells had more expanded clones than CD4+ T cells on average. In partial responders in the 0.1-3.0 mg/kg groups, normalized peripheral clonal expansion was found to be among the lowest, especially among CD8+ T cells. Which antigens the clonally expanded peripheral T cells were specific for was not determined.

Patients with a history of autoimmune disease or receiving systemic immunosuppression were excluded from the trial. In every dose cohort, peripheral blood was drawn for TCR sequencing at baseline, cycle 4 day 1, and cycle 7 day 1. Samples were obtained from an open-label, multicenter, first-in-human phase I dose-escalation trial of ivuxolimab. Adults with locally advanced or metastatic melanoma, renal cell carcinoma, hepatocellular carcinoma or head and neck squamous cell carcinoma were enrolled in the trial. Before TCR sequencing, CD4+ and CD8+ T cells were separately sorted from peripheral blood. For sequencing of the TCRbeta CDR3 region, genomic DNA was extracted from the sorted cells. TCRbeta CDR3 regions were sequenced using the immunoSEQ Assay. In its TCRdb copy, this immuneACCESS table keeps in-frame sequences only and misses some clones. Where compared with another copy, unresolved V genes explain less than half of these, and the others have no known cause. A total of roughly 60,000 clones appear in this sample, 80% to 90% of them only once. 2.5% to 3.5% of the sample goes to the ten largest clones.

CDR1 and CDR2 (SGDLS, YYNGEE) derive from the germline V gene. Including cysteine and phenylalanine, the CDR3 has 13 amino acids. This entry keeps only the CDR3 DNA: 39 bases, framed from base 1. V is clipped by 4 bases and J by 3 bases, and the sequence between their germline boundaries is 8 bases long. This receptor was identified in an adult with an advanced solid tumor such as melanoma, head and neck, liver or kidney cancer. The specimen comprised CD4+ or CD8+ T cells sorted from blood, sampled in a trial of the OX40 agonist ivuxolimab. Recombination connected TRBV9 to TRBJ1-5, with no D gene named confidently. The CDR3 protein sequence reads: CASSSTANQPQHF. The DNA sequence is given as TGTGCCAGCAGCTCGACGGCCAATCAGCCCCAGCATTTT.